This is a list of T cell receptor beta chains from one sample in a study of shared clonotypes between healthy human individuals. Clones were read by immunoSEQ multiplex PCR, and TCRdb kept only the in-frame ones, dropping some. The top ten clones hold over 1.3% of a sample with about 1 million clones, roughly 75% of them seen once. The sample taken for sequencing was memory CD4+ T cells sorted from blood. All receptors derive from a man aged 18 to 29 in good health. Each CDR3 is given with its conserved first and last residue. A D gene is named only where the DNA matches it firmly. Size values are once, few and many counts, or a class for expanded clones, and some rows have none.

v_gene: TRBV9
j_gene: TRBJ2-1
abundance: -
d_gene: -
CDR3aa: CASSPRATSSYNEQFF
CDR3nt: TGTGCCAGCAGCCCCCGGGCTACCAGCTCCTACAATGAGCAGTTCTTC

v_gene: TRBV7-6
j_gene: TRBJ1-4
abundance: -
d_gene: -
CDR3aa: CASSPGTAGGEKLFF
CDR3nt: TGTGCCAGCAGCCCCGGCACGGCCGGCGGTGAAAAACTGTTTTTT

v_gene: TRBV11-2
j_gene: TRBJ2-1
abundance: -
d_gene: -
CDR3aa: CASSLVGGGGNNEQFF
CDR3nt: TGTGCCAGCAGCTTAGTGGGGGGTGGCGGAAACAATGAGCAGTTCTTC

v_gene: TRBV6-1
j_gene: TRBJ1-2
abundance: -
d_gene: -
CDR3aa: CARRGPGGYTF
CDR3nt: TGTGCCCGCCGGGGGCCTGGTGGCTACACCTTC

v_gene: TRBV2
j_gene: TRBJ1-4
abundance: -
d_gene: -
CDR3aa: CASMTQGGEKLFF
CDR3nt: TGTGCCAGCATGACACAGGGCGGAGAAAAACTGTTTTTT

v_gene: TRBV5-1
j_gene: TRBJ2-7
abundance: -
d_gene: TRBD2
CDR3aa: CASTRGGSYEQYF
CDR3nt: TGCGCCAGCACTCGGGGGGGCTCCTACGAGCAGTACTTC

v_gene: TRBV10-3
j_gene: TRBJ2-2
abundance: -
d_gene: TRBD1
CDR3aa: CAISESVTGVTGELFF
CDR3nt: TGTGCCATCAGTGAGTCTGTGACAGGGGTCACCGGAGAGCTGTTTTTT

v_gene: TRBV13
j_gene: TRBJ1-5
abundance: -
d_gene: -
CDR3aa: CASSRRSFNQPQHF
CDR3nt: TGTGCCAGCAGCCGGAGGAGTTTCAATCAGCCCCAGCATTTT

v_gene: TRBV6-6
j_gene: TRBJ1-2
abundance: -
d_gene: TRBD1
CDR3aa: CASSLGQQYGYTF
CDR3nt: TGTGCCAGCAGTTTGGGACAGCAGTATGGCTACACCTTC

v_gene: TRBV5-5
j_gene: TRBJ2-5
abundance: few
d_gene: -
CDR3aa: CASSLDRVETQYF
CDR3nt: TGTGCCAGCAGCTTGGATCGGGTGGAGACCCAGTACTTC

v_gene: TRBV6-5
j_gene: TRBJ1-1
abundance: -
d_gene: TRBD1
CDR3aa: CATGQGGGTEAFF
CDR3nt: TGTGCCACCGGACAGGGTGGCGGCACTGAAGCTTTCTTT

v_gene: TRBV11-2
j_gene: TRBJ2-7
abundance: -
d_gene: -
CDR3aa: CASSLGPGSYEQYF
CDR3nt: TGTGCCAGCAGCTTAGGCCCAGGTTCCTACGAGCAGTACTTC

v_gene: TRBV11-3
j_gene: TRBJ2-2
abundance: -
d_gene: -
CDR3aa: CASSYGGLTGELFF
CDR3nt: TGTGCCAGCAGCTATGGGGGGCTTACCGGGGAGCTGTTTTTT

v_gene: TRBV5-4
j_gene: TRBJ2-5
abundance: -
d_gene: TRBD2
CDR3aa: CASRGTSGEETQYF
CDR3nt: TGTGCCAGCAGGGGGACTAGCGGGGAAGAGACCCAGTACTTC

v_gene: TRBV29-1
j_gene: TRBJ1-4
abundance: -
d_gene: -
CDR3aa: CSVVNPANEKLFF
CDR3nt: TGCAGCGTTGTCAACCCGGCTAATGAAAAACTGTTTTTT